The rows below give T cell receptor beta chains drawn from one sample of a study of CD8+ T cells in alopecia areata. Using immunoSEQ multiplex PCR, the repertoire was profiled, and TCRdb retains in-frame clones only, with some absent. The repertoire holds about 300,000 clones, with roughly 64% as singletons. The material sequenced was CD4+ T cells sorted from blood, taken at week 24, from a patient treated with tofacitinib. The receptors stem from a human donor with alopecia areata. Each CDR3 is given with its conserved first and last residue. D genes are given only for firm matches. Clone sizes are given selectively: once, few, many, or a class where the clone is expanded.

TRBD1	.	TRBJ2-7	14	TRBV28	TGTGCCAGCAGTCCCCCGGGACAGGGTGGAGAGCAGTACTTC	CASSPPGQGGEQYF
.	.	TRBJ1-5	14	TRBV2	TGTGCCAGCAGGGCTCGACCTACCGATCAGCCCCAGCATTTT	CASRARPTDQPQHF
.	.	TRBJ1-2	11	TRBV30	TGTTCACCGGGACTGCGGTATGGCTACACCTTC	CSPGLRYGYTF
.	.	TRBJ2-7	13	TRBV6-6	TGTGCCAGCAGCCGAAGGTTTTCCTACGAGCAGTACTTC	CASSRRFSYEQYF
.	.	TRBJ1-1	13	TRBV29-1	TGCAGCGTTGTACCCCTAAGGGACACTGAAGCTTTCTTT	CSVVPLRDTEAFF
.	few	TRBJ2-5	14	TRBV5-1	TGCGCCAGCAGCTTGGAGGCAGGCCGGGAGACCCAGTACTTC	CASSLEAGRETQYF
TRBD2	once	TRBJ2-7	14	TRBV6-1	TGTGCCAGCAGTGTTAGCGGGGTTTGGAACGAGCAGTACTTC	CASSVSGVWNEQYF
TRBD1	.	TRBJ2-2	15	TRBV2	TGTGCCAGCAGTGATCAGGGGGAGAACACCGGGGAGCTGTTTTTT	CASSDQGENTGELFF
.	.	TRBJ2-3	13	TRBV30	TGTGCCTGGGCAACGGGGGCCACTCATACGCAGTATTTT	CAWATGATHTQYF
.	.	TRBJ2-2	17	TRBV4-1	TGCGCCAGCAGCCTCCCTGCGGGGTTCGCGAACACCGGGGAGCTGTTTTTT	CASSLPAGFANTGELFF
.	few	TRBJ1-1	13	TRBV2	TGTGCCAGCAACAGCAACACGAACACTGAAGCTTTCTTT	CASNSNTNTEAFF
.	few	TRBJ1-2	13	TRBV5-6	TGTGCCAGCAGCAATAAAGTCCCGGGGGGCTACACCTTC	CASSNKVPGGYTF
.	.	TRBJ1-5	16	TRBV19	TGTGCCAGTAAGGAACTTCTGGGGGCGGCCAATCAGCCCCAGCATTTT	CASKELLGAANQPQHF
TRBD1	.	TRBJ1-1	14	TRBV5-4	TGTGCCAGCAGCTTGCGACAGGGGAACACTGAAGCTTTCTTT	CASSLRQGNTEAFF
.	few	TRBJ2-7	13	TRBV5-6	TGTGCCAGCAGTACATGGAGCCGGTACGAGCAGTACTTC	CASSTWSRYEQYF
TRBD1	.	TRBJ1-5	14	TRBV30	TGTGCCTGGAGACGGCGGCAGGGGGATCAGCCCCAGCATTTT	CAWRRRQGDQPQHF
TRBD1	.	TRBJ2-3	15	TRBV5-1	TGCGCCAGTGAAGCAGCGGGACAGGGGACAGATACGCAGTATTTT	CASEAAGQGTDTQYF
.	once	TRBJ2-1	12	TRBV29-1	TGCAGCGTTGTTGGGTGGGTCAATGAGCAGTTCTTC	CSVVGWVNEQFF
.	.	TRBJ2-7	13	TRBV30	TGTGCCTGGAGGCAGGGGTCTCACTACGAGCAGTACTTC	CAWRQGSHYEQYF
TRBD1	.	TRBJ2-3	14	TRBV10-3	TGTGCCATCACAACGGGACAGAGCACAGATACGCAGTATTTT	CAITTGQSTDTQYF
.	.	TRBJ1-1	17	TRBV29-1	TGCAGCGTTGAAGAACGGGGTCCGACAAACAAAATATCTGAAGCTTTCTTT	CSVEERGPTNKISEAFF
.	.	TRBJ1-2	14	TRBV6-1	TGTGCCAGCAGTGAACGGGAAGGGGTCTATGGCTACACCTTC	CASSEREGVYGYTF
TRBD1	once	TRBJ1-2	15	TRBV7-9	TGTGCCAGCAGCCTCATGACAGGGGGCGGTTCTGGCTACACCTTC	CASSLMTGGGSGYTF
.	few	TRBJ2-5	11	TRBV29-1	TGCAGCGTTGAAGAAAGAGAGACCCAGTACTTC	CSVEERETQYF
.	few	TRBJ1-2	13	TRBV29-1	TGCAGCGTTGGCCTGGGAGTTGGAGATGGCTACACCTTC	CSVGLGVGDGYTF
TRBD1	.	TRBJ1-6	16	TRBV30	TGTGCCTGGAGTGTAGAACAGGGGATTTATAATTCACCCCTCCACTTT	CAWSVEQGIYNSPLHF
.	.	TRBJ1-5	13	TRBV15	TGTGCCACCAGCAGAGATTCCATGGTTGTTTTGCATTTT	CATSRDSMVVLHF
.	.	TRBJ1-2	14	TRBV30	TGTGCCTGGAGTGTACAAGGGGCTGTCTATGGCTACACCTTC	CAWSVQGAVYGYTF
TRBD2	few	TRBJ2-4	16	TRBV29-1	TGCAGCGCCGAGCTCGCGTTAGCGGGGGACAAAAACATTCAGTACTTC	CSAELALAGDKNIQYF
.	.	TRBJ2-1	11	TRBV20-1	TGCAGTGCTAGCCTGGGGTCTGAGCAGTTCTTC	CSASLGSEQFF
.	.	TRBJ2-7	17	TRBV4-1	TGCGCCAGCAGCCCAGTGGGGGGCAGCAGGGATAGATACGAGCAGTACTTC	CASSPVGGSRDRYEQYF
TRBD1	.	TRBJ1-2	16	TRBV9	TGTGCCAGCAGCGGAGATTCTGGACAGGCTTACTATGGCTACACCTTC	CASSGDSGQAYYGYTF
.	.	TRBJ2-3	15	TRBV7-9	TGTGCCAGCAGCGCGTACATCTTTCGGGATGATACGCAGTATTTT	CASSAYIFRDDTQYF
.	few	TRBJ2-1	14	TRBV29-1	TGCAGCGTGGGTCAGGGGAGCTCCTACAATGAGCAGTTCTTC	CSVGQGSSYNEQFF
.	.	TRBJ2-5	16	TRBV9	TGTGCCAGCAGCGTCCTCTCCACAGGGCCCCAAGAGACCCAGTACTTC	CASSVLSTGPQETQYF
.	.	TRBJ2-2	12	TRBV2	TGTGCCAGCGGAGGGAACACCGGGGAGCTGTTTTTT	CASGGNTGELFF
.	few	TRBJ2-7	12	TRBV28	TGTGCCAGCAGTTTAGGAACCTACGAGCAGTACTTC	CASSLGTYEQYF
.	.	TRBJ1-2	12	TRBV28	TGTGGGACCGGAACTCCCGGCTGGGGCTACACCTTC	CGTGTPGWGYTF
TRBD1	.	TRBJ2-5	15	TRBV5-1	TGCGCCAGCAGCATGAACACAGGGGCCCAAGAGACCCAGTACTTC	CASSMNTGAQETQYF
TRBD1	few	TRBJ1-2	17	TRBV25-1	TGTGCCAGCAGTGAATATCGCTTAGGGACAGGGGAGGCTGGCTACACCTTC	CASSEYRLGTGEAGYTF
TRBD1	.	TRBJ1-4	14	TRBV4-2	TGTGCCAGCAGCAACCGGGACAGGGGTGAAAAACTGTTTTTT	CASSNRDRGEKLFF
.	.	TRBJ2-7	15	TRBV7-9	TGTGCCAGCAGCTTAGGGGGCACCACCTGGTACGAGCAGTACTTC	CASSLGGTTWYEQYF
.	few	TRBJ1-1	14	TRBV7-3	TGTGCCAGCAGCTTATCGGGGATGAACACTGAAGCTTTCTTT	CASSLSGMNTEAFF
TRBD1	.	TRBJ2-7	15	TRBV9	TGTGCCAGCAGCGCAACCGGGACAGGGGTGGAGGAGCAGTACTTC	CASSATGTGVEEQYF
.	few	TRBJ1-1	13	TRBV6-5	TGTGCCAGCAGTTCGCTTCCCAACACTGAAGCTTTCTTT	CASSSLPNTEAFF
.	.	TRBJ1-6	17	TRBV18	TGTGCCAGCTCACCGTCATCAGGGTCCCCTTATAATTCACCCCTCCACTTT	CASSPSSGSPYNSPLHF
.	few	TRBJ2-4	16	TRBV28	TGTGCCAGCAGCGACACAGGCTCTGCAGCCAAAAACATTCAGTACTTC	CASSDTGSAAKNIQYF
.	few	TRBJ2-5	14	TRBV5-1	TGCGCCAGCAGCTTTCAAGCGGAGCAAGAGACCCAGTACTTC	CASSFQAEQETQYF
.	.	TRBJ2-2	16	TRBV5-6	TGTGCCAGCAGCTTGGACCCGGGGGAGGCCACCGGGGAGCTGTTTTTT	CASSLDPGEATGELFF
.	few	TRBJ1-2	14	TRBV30	TGTGCCTGGAGATCGGGAGAGTGGGGCTATGGCTACACCTTC	CAWRSGEWGYGYTF
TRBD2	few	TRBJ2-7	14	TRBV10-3	TGTGCCATCAGCGCGGCTAGCGGGGACTACGAGCAGTACTTC	CAISAASGDYEQYF
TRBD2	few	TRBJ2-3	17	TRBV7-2	TGTGCCAGCAGCTTGTCGCGAATAGCGGGGTACACAGATACGCAGTATTTT	CASSLSRIAGYTDTQYF
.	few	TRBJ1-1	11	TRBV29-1	TGCAGCGTTGACGGTAACATTGAAGCTTTCTTT	CSVDGNIEAFF